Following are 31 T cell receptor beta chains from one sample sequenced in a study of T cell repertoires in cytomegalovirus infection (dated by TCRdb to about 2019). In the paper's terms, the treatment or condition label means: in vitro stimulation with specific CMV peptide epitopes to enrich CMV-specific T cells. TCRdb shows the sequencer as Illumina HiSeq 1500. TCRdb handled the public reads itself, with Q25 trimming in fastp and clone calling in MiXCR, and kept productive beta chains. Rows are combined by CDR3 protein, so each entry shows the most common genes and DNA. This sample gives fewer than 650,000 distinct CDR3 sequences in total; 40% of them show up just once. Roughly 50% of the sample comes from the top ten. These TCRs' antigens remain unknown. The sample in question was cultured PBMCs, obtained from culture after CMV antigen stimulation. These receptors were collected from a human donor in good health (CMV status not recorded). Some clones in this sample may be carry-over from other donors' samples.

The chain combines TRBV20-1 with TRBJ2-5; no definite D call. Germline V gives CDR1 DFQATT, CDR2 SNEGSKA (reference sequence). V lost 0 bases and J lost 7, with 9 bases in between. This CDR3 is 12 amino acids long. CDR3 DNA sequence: TGCAGTGCTAGAGATCAGAAGTGGACCCAGTACTTC. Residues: CSARDQKWTQYF.

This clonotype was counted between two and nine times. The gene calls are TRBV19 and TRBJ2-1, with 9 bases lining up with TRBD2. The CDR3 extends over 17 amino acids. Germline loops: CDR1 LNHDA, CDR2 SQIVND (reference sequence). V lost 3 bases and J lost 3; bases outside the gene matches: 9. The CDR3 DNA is TGTGCCAGTAGTATGGTTAGCGGGAGCGACATCTACAATGAGCAGTTCTTC. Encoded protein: CASSMVSGSDIYNEQFF.

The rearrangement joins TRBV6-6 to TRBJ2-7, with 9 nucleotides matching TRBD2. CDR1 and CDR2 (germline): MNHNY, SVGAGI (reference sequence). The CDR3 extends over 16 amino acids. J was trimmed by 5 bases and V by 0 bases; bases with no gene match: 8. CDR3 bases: TGTGCCAGCAGTTACTCCCGCGGGAGGGCTGAGGACGAGCAGTACTTC. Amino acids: CASSYSRGRAEDEQYF.

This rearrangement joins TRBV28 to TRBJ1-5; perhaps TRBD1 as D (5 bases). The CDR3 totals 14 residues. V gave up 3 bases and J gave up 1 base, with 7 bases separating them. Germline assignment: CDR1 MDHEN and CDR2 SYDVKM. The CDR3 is CASSFQGSNQPQHF. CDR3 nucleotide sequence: TGTGCCAGCAGTTTTCAGGGAAGCAATCAGCCCCAGCATTTT.

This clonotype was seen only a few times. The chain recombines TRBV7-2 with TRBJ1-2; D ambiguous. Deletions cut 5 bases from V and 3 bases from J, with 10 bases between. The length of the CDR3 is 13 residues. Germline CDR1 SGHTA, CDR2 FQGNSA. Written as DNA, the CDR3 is TGTGCCAGCAGCCCCTTCTCCGACTATGGCTACACCTTC. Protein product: CASSPFSDYGYTF.

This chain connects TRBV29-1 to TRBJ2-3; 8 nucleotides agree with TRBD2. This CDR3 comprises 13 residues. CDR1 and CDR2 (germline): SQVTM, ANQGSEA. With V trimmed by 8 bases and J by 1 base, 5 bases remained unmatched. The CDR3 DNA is TGCAGCCCCGTGGGACTAGGCACAGATACGCAGTATTTT. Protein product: CSPVGLGTDTQYF.

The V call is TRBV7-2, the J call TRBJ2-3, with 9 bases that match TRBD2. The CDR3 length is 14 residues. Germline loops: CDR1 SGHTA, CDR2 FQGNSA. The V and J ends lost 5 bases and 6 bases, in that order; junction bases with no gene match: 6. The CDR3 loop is CASSPSGAWDTQYF. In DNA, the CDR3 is TGTGCCAGCAGCCCTAGCGGGGCCTGGGATACGCAGTATTTT.

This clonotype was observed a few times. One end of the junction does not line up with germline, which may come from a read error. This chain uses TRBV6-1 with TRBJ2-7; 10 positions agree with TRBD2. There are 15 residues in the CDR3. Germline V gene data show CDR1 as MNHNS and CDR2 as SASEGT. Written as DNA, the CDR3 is TGTGCCAGCAGCGAAGCTAGCGGGAGATTCAACGAGCAGTACTTC. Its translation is CASSEASGRFNEQYF.

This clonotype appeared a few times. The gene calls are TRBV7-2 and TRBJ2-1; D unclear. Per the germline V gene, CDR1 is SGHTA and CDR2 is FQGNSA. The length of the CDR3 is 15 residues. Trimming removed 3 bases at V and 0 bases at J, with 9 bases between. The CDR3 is CASSLGMSSYNEQFF. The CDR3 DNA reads TGTGCCAGCAGCTTGGGGATGAGCTCCTACAATGAGCAGTTCTTC.

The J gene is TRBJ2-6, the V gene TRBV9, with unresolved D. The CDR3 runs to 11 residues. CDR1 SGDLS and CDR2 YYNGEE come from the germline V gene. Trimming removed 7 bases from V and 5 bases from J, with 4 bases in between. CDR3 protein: CASQRANVLTF. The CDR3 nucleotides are TGTGCCAGCCAACGGGCCAACGTCCTGACTTTC. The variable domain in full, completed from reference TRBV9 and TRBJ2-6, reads DSGVTQTPKHLITATGQRVTLRCSPRSGDLSVYWYQQSLDQGLQFLIQYYNGEERAKGNILERFSAQQFPDLHSELNLSSLELGDSALYFCASQRANVLTFGAGSRLTVL.

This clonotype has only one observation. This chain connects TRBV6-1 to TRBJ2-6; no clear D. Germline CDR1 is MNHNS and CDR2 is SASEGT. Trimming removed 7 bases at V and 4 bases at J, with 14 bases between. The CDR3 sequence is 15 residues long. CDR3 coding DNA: TGTGCCAGCATAGTTTCCGGTAACGGGGCCAACGTCCTGACTTTC. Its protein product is CASIVSGNGANVLTF.

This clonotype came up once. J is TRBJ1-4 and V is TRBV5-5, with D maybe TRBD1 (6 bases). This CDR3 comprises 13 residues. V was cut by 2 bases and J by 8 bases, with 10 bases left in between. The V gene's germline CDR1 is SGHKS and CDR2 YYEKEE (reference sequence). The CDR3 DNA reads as TGTGCCAGCAGCTTTTCAGGGGCCGAAAAACTGTTTTTT. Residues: CASSFSGAEKLFF.

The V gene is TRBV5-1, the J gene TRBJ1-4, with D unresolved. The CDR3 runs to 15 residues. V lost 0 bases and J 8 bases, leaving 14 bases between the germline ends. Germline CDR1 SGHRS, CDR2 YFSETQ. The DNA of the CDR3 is TGCGCCAGCAGCTTGGCCGGGGTCAGGAACGAAAAACTGTTTTTT. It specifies CASSLAGVRNEKLFF. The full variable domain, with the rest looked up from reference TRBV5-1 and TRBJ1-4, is KAGVTQTPRYLIKTRGQQVTLSCSPISGHRSVSWYQQTPGQGLQFLFEYFSETQRNKGNFPGRFSGRQFSNSRSEMNVSTLELGDSALYLCASSLAGVRNEKLFFGSGTQLSVL.

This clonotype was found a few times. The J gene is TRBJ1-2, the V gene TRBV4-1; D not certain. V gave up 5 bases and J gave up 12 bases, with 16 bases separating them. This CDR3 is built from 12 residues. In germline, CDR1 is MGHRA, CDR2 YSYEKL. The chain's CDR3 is CASSNTRQAHTF. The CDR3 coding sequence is TGCGCCAGCAGCAACACCCGCCAGGCTCACACCTTC.

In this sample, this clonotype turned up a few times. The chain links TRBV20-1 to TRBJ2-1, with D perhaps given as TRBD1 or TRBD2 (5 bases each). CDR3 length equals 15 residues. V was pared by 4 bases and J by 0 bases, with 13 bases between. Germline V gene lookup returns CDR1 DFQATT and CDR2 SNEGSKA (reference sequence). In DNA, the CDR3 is TGCAGTGCTAACGGGGCGTTCAGCTCCTACAATGAGCAGTTCTTC. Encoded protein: CSANGAFSSYNEQFF.

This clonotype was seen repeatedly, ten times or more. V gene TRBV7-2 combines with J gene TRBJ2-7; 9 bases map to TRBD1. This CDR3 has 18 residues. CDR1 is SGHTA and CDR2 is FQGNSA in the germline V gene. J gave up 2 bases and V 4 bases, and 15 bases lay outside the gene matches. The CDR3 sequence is CASSYPGTGMSPAYEQYF. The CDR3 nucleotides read TGTGCCAGCAGCTATCCCGGGACAGGGATGAGTCCCGCCTACGAGCAGTACTTC.

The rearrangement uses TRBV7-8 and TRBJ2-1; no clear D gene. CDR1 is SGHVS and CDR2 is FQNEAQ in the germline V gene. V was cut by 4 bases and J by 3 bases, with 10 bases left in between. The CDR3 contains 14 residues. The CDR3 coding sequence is TGTGCCAGCAGCTCCGGGTCCATCTACAATGAGCAGTTCTTC. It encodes CASSSGSIYNEQFF.

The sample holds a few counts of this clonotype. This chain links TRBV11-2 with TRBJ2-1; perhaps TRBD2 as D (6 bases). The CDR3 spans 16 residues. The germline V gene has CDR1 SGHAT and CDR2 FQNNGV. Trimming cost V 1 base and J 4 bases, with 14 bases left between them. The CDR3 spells CASSLAAAGPYNEQFF. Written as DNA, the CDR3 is TGTGCCAGCAGCTTAGCGGCGGCGGGACCGTACAATGAGCAGTTCTTC.

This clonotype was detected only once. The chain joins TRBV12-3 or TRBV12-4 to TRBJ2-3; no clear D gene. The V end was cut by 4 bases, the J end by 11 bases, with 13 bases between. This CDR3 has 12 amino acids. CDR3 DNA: TGTGCCAGCAGTTCTTCACCTGGTGAGCAGTATTTT. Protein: CASSSSPGEQYF.

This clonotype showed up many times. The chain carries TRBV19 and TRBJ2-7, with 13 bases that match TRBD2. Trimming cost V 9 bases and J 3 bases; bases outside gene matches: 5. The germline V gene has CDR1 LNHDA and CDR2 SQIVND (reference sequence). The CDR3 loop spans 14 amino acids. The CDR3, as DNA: TGTGCCAGCAGCCGGACTAGCGGGAGCTACGAGCAGTACTTC. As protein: CASSRTSGSYEQYF.

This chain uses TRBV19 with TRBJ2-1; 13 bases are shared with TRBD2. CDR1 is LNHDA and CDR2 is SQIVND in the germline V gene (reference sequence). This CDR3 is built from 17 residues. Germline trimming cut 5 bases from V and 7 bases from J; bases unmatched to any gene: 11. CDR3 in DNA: TGTGCCAGTAGTCCGGGACTAGCGGGACTCCGGGAAAATGAGCAGTTCTTC. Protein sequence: CASSPGLAGLRENEQFF.

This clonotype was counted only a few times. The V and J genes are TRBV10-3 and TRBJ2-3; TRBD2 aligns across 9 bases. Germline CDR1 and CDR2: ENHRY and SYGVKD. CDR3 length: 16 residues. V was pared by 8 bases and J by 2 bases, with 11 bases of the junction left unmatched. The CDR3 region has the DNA TGTGCCATCTCAGGTAGCGGGGGCCGAGACACAGATACGCAGTATTTT. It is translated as CAISGSGGRDTDTQYF.

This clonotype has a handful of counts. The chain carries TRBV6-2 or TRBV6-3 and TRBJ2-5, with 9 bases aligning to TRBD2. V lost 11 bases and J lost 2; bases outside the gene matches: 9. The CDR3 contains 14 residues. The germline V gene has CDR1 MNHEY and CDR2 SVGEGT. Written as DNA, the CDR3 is TGTGCCGGGCAGACTAGCGGATCTCAAGAGACCCAGTACTTC. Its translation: CAGQTSGSQETQYF.

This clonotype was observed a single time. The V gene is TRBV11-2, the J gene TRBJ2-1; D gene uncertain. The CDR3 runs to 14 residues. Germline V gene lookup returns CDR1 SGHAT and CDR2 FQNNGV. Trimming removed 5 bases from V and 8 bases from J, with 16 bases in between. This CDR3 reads CASSLGGVGDEQFF. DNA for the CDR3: TGTGCCAGCAGCCTCGGCGGCGTCGGAGATGAGCAGTTCTTC.

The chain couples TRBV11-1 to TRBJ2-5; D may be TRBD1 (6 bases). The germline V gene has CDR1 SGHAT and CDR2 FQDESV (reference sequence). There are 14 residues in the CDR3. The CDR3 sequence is CACTGRIHQETQYF. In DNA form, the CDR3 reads TGTGCTTGTACAGGGCGGATACACCAAGAGACCCAGTACTTC. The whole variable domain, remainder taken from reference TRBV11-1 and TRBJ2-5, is EAEVAQSPRYKITEKSQAVAFWCDPISGHATLYWYRQILGQGPELLVQFQDESVVDDSQLPKDRFSAERLKGVDSTLKIQPAELGDSAMYLCACTGRIHQETQYFGPGTRLLVL.

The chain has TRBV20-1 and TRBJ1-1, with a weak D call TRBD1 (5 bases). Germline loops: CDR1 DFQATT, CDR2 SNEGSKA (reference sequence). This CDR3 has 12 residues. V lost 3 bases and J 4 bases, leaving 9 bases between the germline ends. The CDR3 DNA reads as TGCAGTGCTAGGCAGGGACTCACTGAAGCTTTCTTT. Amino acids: CSARQGLTEAFF.

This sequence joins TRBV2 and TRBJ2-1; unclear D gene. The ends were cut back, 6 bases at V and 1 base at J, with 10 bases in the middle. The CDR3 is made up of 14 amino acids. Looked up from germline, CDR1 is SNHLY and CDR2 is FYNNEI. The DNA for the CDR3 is TGTGCCAGCAGGGCGACTCAGTCCTACAATGAGCAGTTCTTC. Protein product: CASRATQSYNEQFF.

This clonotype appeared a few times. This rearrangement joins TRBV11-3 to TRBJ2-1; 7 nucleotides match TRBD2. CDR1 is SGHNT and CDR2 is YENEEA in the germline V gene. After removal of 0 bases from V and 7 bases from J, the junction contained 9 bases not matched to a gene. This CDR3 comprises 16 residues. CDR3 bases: TGTGCCAGCAGCTTAGAAATAGCGGGTGCTGGGAATGAGCAGTTCTTC. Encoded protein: CASSLEIAGAGNEQFF.

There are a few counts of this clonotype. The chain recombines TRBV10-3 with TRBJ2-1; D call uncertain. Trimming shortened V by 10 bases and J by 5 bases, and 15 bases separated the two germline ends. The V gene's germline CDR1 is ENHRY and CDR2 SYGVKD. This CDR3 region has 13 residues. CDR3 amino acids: CATTRTDNNEQFF. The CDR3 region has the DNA TGTGCCACCACAAGGACGGATAACAATGAGCAGTTCTTC.

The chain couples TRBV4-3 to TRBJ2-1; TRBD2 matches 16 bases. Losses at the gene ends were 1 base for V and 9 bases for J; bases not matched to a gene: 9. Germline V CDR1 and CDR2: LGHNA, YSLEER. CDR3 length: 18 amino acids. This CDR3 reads CASSQATGTSGGAGEQFF. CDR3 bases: TGCGCCAGCAGCCAAGCAACCGGGACTAGCGGGGGGGCAGGTGAGCAGTTCTTC.

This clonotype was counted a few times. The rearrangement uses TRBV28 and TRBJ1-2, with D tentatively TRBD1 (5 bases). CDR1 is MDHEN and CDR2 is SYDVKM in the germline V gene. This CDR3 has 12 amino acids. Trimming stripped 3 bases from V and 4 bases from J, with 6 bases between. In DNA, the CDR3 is TGTGCCAGCAGTTTTAGGGGCTATGGCTACACCTTC. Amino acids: CASSFRGYGYTF.